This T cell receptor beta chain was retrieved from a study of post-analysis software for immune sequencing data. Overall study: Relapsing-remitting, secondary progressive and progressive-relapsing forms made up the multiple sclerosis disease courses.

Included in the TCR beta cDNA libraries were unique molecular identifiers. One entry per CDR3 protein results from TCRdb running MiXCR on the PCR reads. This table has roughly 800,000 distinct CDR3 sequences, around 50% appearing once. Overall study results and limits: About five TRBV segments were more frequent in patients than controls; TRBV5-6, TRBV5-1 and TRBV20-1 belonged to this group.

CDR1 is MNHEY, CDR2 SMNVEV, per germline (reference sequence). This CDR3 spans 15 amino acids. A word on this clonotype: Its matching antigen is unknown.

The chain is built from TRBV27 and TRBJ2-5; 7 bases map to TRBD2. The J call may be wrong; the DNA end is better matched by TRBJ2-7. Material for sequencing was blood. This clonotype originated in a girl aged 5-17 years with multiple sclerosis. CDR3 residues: CASSNGGGNAYEQYF. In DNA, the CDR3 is TGTGCCAGCAGTAACGGGGGAGGGAACGCCTACGAGCAGTACTTC.